This T cell receptor beta chain was identified in a study of blood T cell repertoires in COVID-19. Study as a whole: Acute and convalescent COVID-19 specimens originated in the United States, Italy and Spain. Sample material is recorded as cDNA or gDNA derived from T cells, B-cell-depleted T cells, or PBMCs.

CDR1 is MNHNS and CDR2 is SASEGT in the germline V gene. Germline trimming cut 1 base from V and 1 base from J; bases unmatched to any gene: 3. CDR3 length: 16 amino acids. Per the authors' pipeline: Amplification of reference gene primers was used by the study to estimate nucleated cell counts. The table came from immunoSEQ multiplex PCR; TCRdb's copy has only in-frame clones and leaves some out. That table gives V, J and clone size, and the DNA gave D and trimming. This sample has approximately 670,000 clones, with about nine tenths found just once. The chain is built from TRBV6-1 and TRBJ1-1; TRBD1 aligns across 10 bases. This TCR was sampled from a woman between 18 and 30 years old with acute or convalescent COVID-19. The sample was peripheral blood. CDR3 amino acids: CASSEDRQGANTEAFF. CDR3 nucleotides: TGTGCCAGCAGTGAAGATCGACAGGGGGCGAACACTGAAGCTTTCTTT.